This TCR beta chain originates from a study of blood T cell repertoires in COVID-19. Turning to the study itself: Sites in the United States, Italy and Spain provided acute and convalescent COVID-19 samples. Sources were T cells, B-cell-depleted T cells, or PBMCs; the material itself was cDNA or gDNA.

Germline loops: CDR1 ENHRY, CDR2 SYGVKD. J lost 2 bases, V lost 5 bases, and 8 bases had no gene match. CDR3 size: 15 residues. This clone was detected once. In the study's own analysis: Using reference gene primer amplification, nucleated cell counts were estimated. Repertoires were generated with immunoSEQ multiplex PCR, while TCRdb's copy carries only in-frame clones and drops some. V and J calls and clone size are as listed in that table; D and trimming were resolved from the DNA. The top ten hold about 1.7% of the sample, which has 140,000 to 150,000 clones, 88% seen once. The receptor was derived from a woman aged 45-60 years with acute or convalescent COVID-19. The V and J genes are TRBV10-3 and TRBJ2-7, with 8 positions matching TRBD2. The source material was peripheral blood. The chain's CDR3 is CAISSFSGETYEQYF. CDR3 DNA sequence: TGTGCCATCAGTTCCTTTAGCGGGGAGACCTACGAGCAGTACTTC.